This entry is about one T cell receptor (beta chain). This entry belongs to a study of blood T cell repertoires in COVID-19. Trimming took 2 bases from V and 7 from J; bases not matched to a gene: 8. The CDR3 spans 15 residues. Looked up from germline, CDR1 is GTSNPN and CDR2 is SVGIG (reference sequence). TCRdb keeps only in-frame clones here, not all; method: immunoSEQ multiplex PCR. This table holds 200,000 to 250,000 clones, approximately 78% found once. Enrolment of Seattle patients took place during active infection, and they were followed longitudinally. The sequence was collected from a woman in her 70s with COVID-19, enrolled during active disease. The material sequenced was peripheral blood. The chain combines TRBV30 with TRBJ2-2, with TRBD1 identical over 9 bases. This CDR3 reads CAWSQRGQGSGELFF. CDR3 nucleotides: TGTGCCTGGAGTCAAAGGGGACAGGGAAGCGGGGAGCTGTTTTTT.